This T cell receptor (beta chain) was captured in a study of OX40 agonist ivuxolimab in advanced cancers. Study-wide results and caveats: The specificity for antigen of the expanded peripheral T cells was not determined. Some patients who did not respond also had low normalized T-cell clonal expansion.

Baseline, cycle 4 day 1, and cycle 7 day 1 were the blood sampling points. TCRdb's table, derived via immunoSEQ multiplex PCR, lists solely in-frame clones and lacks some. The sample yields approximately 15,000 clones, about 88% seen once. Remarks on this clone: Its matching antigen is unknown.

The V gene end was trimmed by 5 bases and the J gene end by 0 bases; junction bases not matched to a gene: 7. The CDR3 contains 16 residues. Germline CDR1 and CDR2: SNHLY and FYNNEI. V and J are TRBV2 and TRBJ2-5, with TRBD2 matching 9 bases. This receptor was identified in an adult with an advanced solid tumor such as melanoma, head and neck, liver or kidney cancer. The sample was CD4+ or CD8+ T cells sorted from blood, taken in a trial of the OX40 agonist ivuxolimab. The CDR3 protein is CASSSSGTSYQETQYF. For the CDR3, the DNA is TGTGCCAGCAGTTCTAGCGGGACTTCGTACCAAGAGACCCAGTACTTC.